This entry lists 23 T cell receptor beta chains sequenced from one sample in a study of blood T cell repertoires in COVID-19. Clones were read by immunoSEQ multiplex PCR, and TCRdb kept only the in-frame ones, dropping some. The table has 70,000 or so clones, roughly 80% seen once; the top ten hold roughly 21%. Sequencing used peripheral blood. The source is a human donor in a cohort sampled during active COVID-19.

This rearrangement joins TRBV2 to TRBJ2-4; the D gene is possibly TRBD1 (6 bases). V dropped 6 bases and J dropped 8 bases, with 11 bases sitting between them. Germline V gene sequence: CDR1 SNHLY, CDR2 FYNNEI. This CDR3 is 12 amino acids long. CDR3 protein: CASRLEGDIQYF. The CDR3 DNA follows: TGTGCCAGCAGGCTTGAGGGGGACATTCAGTACTTC. The variable domain in full, completed from reference TRBV2 and TRBJ2-4, reads EPEVTQTPSHQVTQMGQEVILRCVPISNHLYFYWYRQILGQKVEFLVSFYNNEISEKSEIFDDQFSVERPDGSNFTLKIRSTKLEDSAMYFCASRLEGDIQYFGAGTRLSVL.

The chain employs TRBV11-2 and TRBJ2-1; TRBD2 aligns across 12 bases. This CDR3 has 15 residues. Germline CDR1 is SGHAT and CDR2 is FQNNGV. V lost 4 bases to trimming and J lost 7 bases; unmatched junction nucleotides: 5. CDR3 region: CASSSPTSGRNEQFF. The CDR3 coding sequence is TGTGCCAGCAGCTCCCCGACTAGCGGGAGAAATGAGCAGTTCTTC.

The J gene is TRBJ2-3, the V gene TRBV3-1 (or the pseudogene TRBV3-2); 7 bases map to TRBD2. V lost 0 bases and J lost 4; bases outside the gene matches: 1. CDR1 LGHDT and CDR2 YNNKEL come from the germline V gene (reference sequence). There are 14 residues in the CDR3. CDR3 sequence reads: CASSQDRGADTQYF. CDR3 sequence (DNA): TGTGCCAGCAGCCAAGATCGGGGGGCAGATACGCAGTATTTT.

This clone was counted a few times. The chain employs TRBV29-1 and TRBJ2-7, with 10 positions matching TRBD1. The CDR3 has 13 amino acids. Germline V gene data show CDR1 as SQVTM and CDR2 as ANQGSEA. Trimming cost V 6 bases and J 3 bases; bases outside gene matches: 5. This CDR3 is CSVPGTGDYEQYF. The CDR3 DNA is TGCAGCGTGCCCGGGACAGGGGACTACGAGCAGTACTTC.

The rearrangement links TRBV2 to TRBJ2-5; TRBD1 aligns across 10 bases. The CDR3 consists of 14 residues. Germline trimming cut 6 bases from V and 4 bases from J; bases unmatched to any gene: 5. Germline CDR1 SNHLY, CDR2 FYNNEI. In DNA form, the CDR3 reads TGTGCCAGCAGGGACGGGACAGGGGTAGAGACCCAGTACTTC. The encoded protein is CASRDGTGVETQYF.

This CDR3 reads CASSPRTGLLQETQYF. CDR3 nucleotides: TGTGCCAGCAGTCCTCGGACAGGGCTTCTCCAAGAGACCCAGTACTTC. The chain joins TRBV28 to TRBJ2-5; 8 bases are a match to TRBD1. This CDR3 has 16 amino acids. V lost 5 bases and J lost 1; bases outside the gene matches: 9. Germline V gene data show CDR1 as MDHEN and CDR2 as SYDVKM.

The chain recombines TRBV19 with TRBJ1-5; D not certain. CDR3 size: 16 residues. V lost 7 bases, J lost 0 bases, and 16 bases lay in between. Germline-derived CDR1 and CDR2 are LNHDA and SQIVND (reference sequence). CDR3 sequence (DNA): TGTGCCAGTACCCGCCGGCAGGCTTTTAGCAATCAGCCCCAGCATTTT. Translation: CASTRRQAFSNQPQHF.

This rearrangement joins TRBV6-5 to TRBJ2-7; TRBD2 aligns across 13 bases. The CDR3 is 14 residues long. With 8 bases clipped from V and 4 bases from J, the junction kept 5 bases outside the gene matches. CDR1 and CDR2 from the germline V gene are MNHEY and SVGAGI. CDR3 nucleotides: TGTGCCAGCTCGGGACTAGCGGGGTATTACGAGCAGTACTTC. Translating gives CASSGLAGYYEQYF.

This sequence joins TRBV3-1 (or the pseudogene TRBV3-2) and TRBJ2-3, with 9 positions matching TRBD2. The V and J ends lost 4 bases and 3 bases, in that order; junction bases with no gene match: 11. The CDR3 loop spans 17 amino acids. From germline, CDR1 is LGHDT and CDR2 YNNKEL (reference sequence). Written as DNA, the CDR3 is TGTGCCAGCAGCCTAAGAAAGGCTGGACTAGCGACAGATACGCAGTATTTT. Translating gives CASSLRKAGLATDTQYF.

The J gene is TRBJ2-7, the V gene TRBV7-6; 8 bases map to TRBD1. Germline V lookup: CDR1 SGHVS, CDR2 FNYEAQ. V shed 5 bases and J 2 bases; nucleotides not matched to a gene: 5. CDR3 size: 14 residues. Written as DNA, the CDR3 is TGTGCCAGCAGCCCCCGGGACAGGACCTACGAGCAGTACTTC. Translation: CASSPRDRTYEQYF.

This sequence joins TRBV5-8 and TRBJ2-5, with a possible D match to TRBD2 (6 bases). This CDR3 contains 16 residues. With 6 bases removed from V and 5 bases from J, the gap between germline ends came to 23 bases. Germline CDR1 and CDR2: SGHTS and YDEGEE. The CDR3 reads CASTRGSGEVVETQYF. The CDR3 DNA sequence: TGTGCCAGCACCCGGGGGTCGGGAGAGGTAGTTGAGACCCAGTACTTC.

The chain employs TRBV9 and TRBJ2-3, with 9 bases lining up with TRBD1. CDR1 and CDR2 (germline): SGDLS, YYNGEE. There are 16 residues in the CDR3. V gave up 9 bases and J gave up 1 base; unmatched junction bases: 12. CDR3: CATYSGQGICTDTQYF. In nucleotides, the CDR3 is TGTGCCACCTACTCGGGACAGGGAATATGCACAGATACGCAGTATTTT. Full variable domain (rest looked up from reference TRBV9 and TRBJ2-3): DSGVTQTPKHLITATGQRVTLRCSPRSGDLSVYWYQQSLDQGLQFLIQYYNGEERAKGNILERFSAQQFPDLHSELNLSSLELGDSALYFCATYSGQGICTDTQYFGPGTRLTVL.

The chain is built from TRBV11-2 and TRBJ2-3; the D gene is possibly TRBD2 (7 bases). Trimming pared 5 bases from V and 2 bases from J, leaving 14 bases between. The germline CDR1 and CDR2 sequences are SGHAT and FQNNGV. The CDR3 consists of 15 residues. The CDR3 bases are TGTGCCAGCAGCCCTACAGGGAGGGCCACAGATACGCAGTATTTT. Translation gives CASSPTGRATDTQYF.

This rearrangement joins TRBV10-3 to TRBJ1-2; D is uncertain. Germline CDR1 ENHRY, CDR2 SYGVKD. Trimming removed 0 bases from V and 9 bases from J, with 11 bases in between. The CDR3 consists of 13 residues. The CDR3 here is CAISESIGVSYTF. In nucleotides, the CDR3 is TGTGCCATCAGTGAGTCTATCGGGGTGAGCTACACCTTC.

The CDR3 protein is CASSLDRSGSGGEQFF. The CDR3 DNA follows: TGTGCCAGCAGCTTGGACCGGTCGGGTAGCGGGGGCGAGCAGTTCTTC. V is TRBV5-4 and J is TRBJ2-1; 9 positions agree with TRBD2. CDR1 and CDR2 from the germline V gene are SGHNT and YYREEE (reference sequence). This CDR3 is 16 amino acids long. Trimming at V came to 0 bases and at J to 10 bases, leaving 11 bases not matched to a gene.

The chain recombines TRBV18 with TRBJ2-6, with D possibly TRBD1 on 6 matching bases. The ends were cut back, 3 bases at V and 0 bases at J, with 6 bases in the middle. The CDR3 has 15 amino acids. CDR1 is KGHSH, CDR2 LQKENI, per germline. The chain's CDR3 is CASSPDSSGANVLTF. In nucleotides, the CDR3 is TGTGCCAGCTCACCGGACAGCTCTGGGGCCAACGTCCTGACTTTC.

The chain has TRBV2 and TRBJ2-3; weak D call: TRBD1 (6 bases). Trimming removed 4 bases at V and 3 bases at J, with 8 bases between. The CDR3 sequence is 13 residues long. CDR1 SNHLY and CDR2 FYNNEI come from the germline V gene. CDR3: CASSVGTTDTQYF. The CDR3 DNA sequence: TGTGCCAGCAGTGTCGGGACAACAGATACGCAGTATTTT.

The chain carries TRBV28 and TRBJ2-7, with 11 nucleotides matching TRBD1. The germline gives CDR1 MDHEN, CDR2 SYDVKM. V dropped 6 bases and J dropped 4; count of bases not matched to a gene: 32. This CDR3 has 23 amino acids. The CDR3 region has the DNA TGTGCCAGCAGCACTCTCCGGGACAGGGGGGGTCGGGATAGCGGGAGTTTTCGGTACGAGCAGTACTTC. Its protein is CASSTLRDRGGRDSGSFRYEQYF.

The chain employs TRBV5-4 and TRBJ2-3, with TRBD2 matching 12 bases. Germline loops: CDR1 SGHNT, CDR2 YYREEE (reference sequence). V shed 3 bases and J 1 base; nucleotides not matched to a gene: 3. The CDR3 runs 16 residues. CDR3 sequence reads: CASSSRLAGGTDTQYF. As DNA, the CDR3 is TGTGCCAGCAGCTCCCGACTAGCGGGAGGCACAGATACGCAGTATTTT.

The V and J genes are TRBV18 and TRBJ2-7; TRBD2 aligns across 11 bases. The CDR3 length is 17 residues. V shed 3 bases and J 3 bases; nucleotides not matched to a gene: 10. Germline V CDR1 and CDR2: KGHSH, LQKENI. CDR3 amino acids: CASSPQPLSGRVYEQYF. The CDR3 region has the DNA TGTGCCAGCTCACCCCAACCCCTTAGCGGGAGGGTCTACGAGCAGTACTTC. The full variable domain, rest sourced from reference TRBV18 and TRBJ2-7, is NAGVMQNPRHLVRRRGQEARLRCSPMKGHSHVYWYRQLPEEGLKFMVYLQKENIIDESGMPKERFSAEFPKEGPSILRIQQVVRGDSAAYFCASSPQPLSGRVYEQYFGPGTRLTVT.

The genes are TRBV10-3 and TRBJ2-5, with 9 bases aligning to TRBD2. From germline, CDR1 is ENHRY and CDR2 SYGVKD. This CDR3 has 16 residues. V trimming: 8 bases; J trimming: 5 bases; junction bases outside the gene matches: 15. DNA for the CDR3: TGTGCCATCGGGCAAGAATGGCGGGGGGGCCGCGAGACCCAGTACTTC. Translation: CAIGQEWRGGRETQYF.

Written as DNA, the CDR3 is TGTGCCAGTAGTATGAGAGGGCTAGCGGGAGTGGGGGAGCAGTTCTTC. This encodes CASSMRGLAGVGEQFF. The chain combines TRBV19 with TRBJ2-1, with 10 bases matching TRBD2. The CDR3 is made up of 16 amino acids. Germline trimming cut 3 bases from V and 10 bases from J; bases unmatched to any gene: 12. Germline V lookup: CDR1 LNHDA, CDR2 SQIVND (reference sequence).

V and J are TRBV7-8 and TRBJ2-2; D is possibly TRBD1 (5 bases). V was shortened by 5 bases and J by 2 bases, with 21 bases between the two germline ends. Germline V gene data show CDR1 as SGHVS and CDR2 as FQNEAQ. The CDR3 extends over 18 amino acids. CDR3 amino acids: CASSQLAGPGFNTGELFF. CDR3 coding DNA: TGTGCCAGCAGCCAACTCGCCGGGCCAGGGTTTAACACCGGGGAGCTGTTTTTT.